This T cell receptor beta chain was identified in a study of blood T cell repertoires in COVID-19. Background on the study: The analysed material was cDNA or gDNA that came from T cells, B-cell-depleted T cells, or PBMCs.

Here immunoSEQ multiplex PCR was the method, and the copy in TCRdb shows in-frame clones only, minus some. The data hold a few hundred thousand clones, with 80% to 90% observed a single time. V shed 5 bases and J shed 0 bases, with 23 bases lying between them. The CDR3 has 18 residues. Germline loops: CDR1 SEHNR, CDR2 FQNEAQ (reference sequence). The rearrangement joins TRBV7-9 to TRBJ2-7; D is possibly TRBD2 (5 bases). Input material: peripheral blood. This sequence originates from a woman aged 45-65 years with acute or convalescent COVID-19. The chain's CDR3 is CASSTKSGRHPFSYEQYF. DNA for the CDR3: TGTGCCAGCAGCACCAAGTCGGGAAGACATCCCTTCTCCTACGAGCAGTACTTC.